This TCR beta chain originates from a study of human T cells and chemical hapten exposure. This clonotype was seen only a few times. TCRdb reprocessed the RACE reads with MiXCR, giving one entry per CDR3 protein. The repertoire holds 35,000 to 50,000 distinct CDR3 sequences, about 4.5% seen once, with 1.5% to 2% in the top ten. Per the germline V gene, CDR1 is LGHNA and CDR2 is YSLEER. V was pared by 4 bases and J by 0 bases, with 9 bases between. This CDR3 is 15 amino acids long. Documented time point: healthy volunteer bleed at 2 weeks. It was from unfractionated whole blood that total RNA was extracted.

The V call is TRBV4-3, the J call TRBJ1-4; no clear D gene. This TCR derives from a female donor in good health. Some clones in this sample may be carry-over from other donors' samples. The source material was whole blood. In nucleotides, the CDR3 is TGCGCCAGCAGCCCGGACGGTGCAACTAATGAAAAACTGTTTTTT. It translates to CASSPDGATNEKLFF.